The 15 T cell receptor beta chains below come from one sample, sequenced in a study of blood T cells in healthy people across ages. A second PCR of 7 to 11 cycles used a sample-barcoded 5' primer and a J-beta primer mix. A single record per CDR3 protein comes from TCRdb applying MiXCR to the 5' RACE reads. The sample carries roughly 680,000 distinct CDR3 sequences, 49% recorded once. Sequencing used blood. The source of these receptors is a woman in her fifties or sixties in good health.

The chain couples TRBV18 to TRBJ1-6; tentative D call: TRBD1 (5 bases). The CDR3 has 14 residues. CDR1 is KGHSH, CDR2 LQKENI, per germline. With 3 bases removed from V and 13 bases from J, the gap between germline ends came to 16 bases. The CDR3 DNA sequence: TGTGCCAGCTCACCCCCCCAGGGAGTCAACCCCCTCCACTTT. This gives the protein CASSPPQGVNPLHF.

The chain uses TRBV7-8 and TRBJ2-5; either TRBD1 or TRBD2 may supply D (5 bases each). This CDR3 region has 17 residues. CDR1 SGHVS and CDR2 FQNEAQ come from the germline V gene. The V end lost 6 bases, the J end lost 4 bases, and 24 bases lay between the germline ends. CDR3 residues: CASSPGPSVPQPETQYF. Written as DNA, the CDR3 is TGTGCCAGCAGTCCGGGACCCTCGGTTCCCCAACCAGAGACCCAGTACTTC.

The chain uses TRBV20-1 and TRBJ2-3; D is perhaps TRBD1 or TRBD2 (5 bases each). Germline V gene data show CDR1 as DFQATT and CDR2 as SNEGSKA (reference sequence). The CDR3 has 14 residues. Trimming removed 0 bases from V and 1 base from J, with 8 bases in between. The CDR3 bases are TGCAGTGCTAGAGAGGGGGTTGGCACAGATACGCAGTATTTT. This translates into CSAREGVGTDTQYF.

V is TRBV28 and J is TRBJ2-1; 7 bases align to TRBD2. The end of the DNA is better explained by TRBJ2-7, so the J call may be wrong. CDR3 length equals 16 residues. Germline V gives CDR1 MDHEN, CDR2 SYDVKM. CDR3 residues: CASSLSRTSVEYEQYF. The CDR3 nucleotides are TGTGCCAGCAGTTTATCTCGGACTAGTGTCGAGTACGAGCAGTACTTC.

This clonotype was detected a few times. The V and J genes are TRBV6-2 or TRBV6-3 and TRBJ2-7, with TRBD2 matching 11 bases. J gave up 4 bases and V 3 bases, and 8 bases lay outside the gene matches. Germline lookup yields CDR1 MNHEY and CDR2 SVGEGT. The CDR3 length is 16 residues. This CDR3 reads CASSYIVTSGIYEQYF. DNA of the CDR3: TGTGCCAGCAGTTATATTGTGACTAGCGGGATTTACGAGCAGTACTTC.

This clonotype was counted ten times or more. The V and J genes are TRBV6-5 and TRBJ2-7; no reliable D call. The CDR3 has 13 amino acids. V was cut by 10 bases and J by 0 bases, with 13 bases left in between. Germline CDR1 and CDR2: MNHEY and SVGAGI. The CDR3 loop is CATRTADSYEQYF. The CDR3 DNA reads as TGTGCCACCCGGACGGCCGACTCCTACGAGCAGTACTTC.

CDR3 amino acids: CASSPRDTPYEQYF. The CDR3 region has the DNA TGTGCCAGCAGCCCTAGGGACACCCCCTACGAGCAGTACTTC. This chain connects TRBV4-2 to TRBJ2-7; D may be TRBD1 (6 bases). With 4 bases removed from V and 2 bases from J, the gap between germline ends came to 12 bases. The CDR3 has 14 residues. Germline V lookup: CDR1 LGHNA, CDR2 YNFKEQ.

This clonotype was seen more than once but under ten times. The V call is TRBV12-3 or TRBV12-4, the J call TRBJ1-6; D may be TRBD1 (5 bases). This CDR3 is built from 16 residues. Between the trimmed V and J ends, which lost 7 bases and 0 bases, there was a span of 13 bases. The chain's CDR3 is CASTGGKSSYNSPLHF. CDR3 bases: TGTGCCAGCACTGGGGGGAAGAGCTCCTATAATTCACCCCTCCACTTT.

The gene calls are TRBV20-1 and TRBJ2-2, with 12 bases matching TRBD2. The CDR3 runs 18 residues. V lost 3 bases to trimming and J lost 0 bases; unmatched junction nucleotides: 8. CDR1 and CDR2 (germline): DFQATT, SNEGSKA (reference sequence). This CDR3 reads CSARPGLAGSTNTGELFF. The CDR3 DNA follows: TGCAGTGCTAGGCCGGGACTAGCGGGCTCTACGAACACCGGGGAGCTGTTTTTT.

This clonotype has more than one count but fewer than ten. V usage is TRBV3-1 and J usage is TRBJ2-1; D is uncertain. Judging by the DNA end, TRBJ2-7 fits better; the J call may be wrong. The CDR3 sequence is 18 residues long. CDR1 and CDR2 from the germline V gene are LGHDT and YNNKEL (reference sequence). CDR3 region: CASSQVPGFLSSYNEQYF. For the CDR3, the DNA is TGTGCCAGCAGCCAAGTTCCGGGTTTCCTGAGCTCCTACAATGAGCAGTACTTC.

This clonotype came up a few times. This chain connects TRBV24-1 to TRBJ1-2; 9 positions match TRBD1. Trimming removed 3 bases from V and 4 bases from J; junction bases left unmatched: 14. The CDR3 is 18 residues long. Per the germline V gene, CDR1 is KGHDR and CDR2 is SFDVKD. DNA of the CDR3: TGTGCCACCAGTGATCCCGGACAGGGGCCCGGAGGTGCCTATGGCTACACCTTC. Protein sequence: CATSDPGQGPGGAYGYTF.

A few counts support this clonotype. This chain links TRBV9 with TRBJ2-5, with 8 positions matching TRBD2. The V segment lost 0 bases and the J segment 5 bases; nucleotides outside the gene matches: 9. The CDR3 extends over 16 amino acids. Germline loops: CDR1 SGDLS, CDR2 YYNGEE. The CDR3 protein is CASSVEPGGPVETQYF. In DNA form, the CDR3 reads TGTGCCAGCAGCGTAGAGCCGGGAGGGCCTGTTGAGACCCAGTACTTC.

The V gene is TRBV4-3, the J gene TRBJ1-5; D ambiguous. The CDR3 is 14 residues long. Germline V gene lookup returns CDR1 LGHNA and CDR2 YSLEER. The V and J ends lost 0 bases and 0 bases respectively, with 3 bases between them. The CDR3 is CASSQDLSNQPQHF. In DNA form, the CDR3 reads TGCGCCAGCAGCCAAGATCTTAGCAATCAGCCCCAGCATTTT.

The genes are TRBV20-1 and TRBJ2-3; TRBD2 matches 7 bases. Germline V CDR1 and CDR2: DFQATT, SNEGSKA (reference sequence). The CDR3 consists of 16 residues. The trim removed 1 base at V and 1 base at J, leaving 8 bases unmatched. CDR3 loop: CSARGRAGRRTDTQYF. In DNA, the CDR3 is TGCAGTGCTAGAGGCCGAGCGGGACGACGCACAGATACGCAGTATTTT.

The CDR3 DNA sequence: TGCGCCAGCAGTACTGGACTAGCGGGAGGGACAACCGGGGAGCTGTTTTTT. Translated: CASSTGLAGGTTGELFF. The chain has TRBV10-1 and TRBJ2-2, with 15 bases that match TRBD2. V trimming: 5 bases; J trimming: 5 bases; junction bases outside the gene matches: 6. The V gene's germline CDR1 is WNHNN and CDR2 SYGVQD (reference sequence). This CDR3 comprises 17 residues.